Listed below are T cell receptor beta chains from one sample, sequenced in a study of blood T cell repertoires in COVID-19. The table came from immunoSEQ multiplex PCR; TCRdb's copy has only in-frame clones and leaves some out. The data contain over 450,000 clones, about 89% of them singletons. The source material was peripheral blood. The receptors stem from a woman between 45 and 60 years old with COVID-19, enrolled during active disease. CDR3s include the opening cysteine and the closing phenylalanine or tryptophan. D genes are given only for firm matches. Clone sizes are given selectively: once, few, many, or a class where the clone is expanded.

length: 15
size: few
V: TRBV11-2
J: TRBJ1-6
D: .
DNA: TGTGCCAGCAGCCTCAGGGGTGACTCCAATTCACCCCTCCACTTT
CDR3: CASSLRGDSNSPLHF

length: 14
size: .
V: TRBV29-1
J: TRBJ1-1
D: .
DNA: TGCAGCGTTTATGGGGGAGGGGACTTGGCTGAAGCTTTCTTT
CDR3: CSVYGGGDLAEAFF

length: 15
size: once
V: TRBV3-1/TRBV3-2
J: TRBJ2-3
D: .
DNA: TGTGCCAGCAGCCAAGGGGGGCTTAGAGGGGATACGCAGTATTTT
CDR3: CASSQGGLRGDTQYF

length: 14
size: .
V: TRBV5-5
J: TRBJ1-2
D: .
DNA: TGTGCCAGCAGCTCAGGGGAAGGGGTGTACCGAGACACCTTC
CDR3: CASSSGEGVYRDTF

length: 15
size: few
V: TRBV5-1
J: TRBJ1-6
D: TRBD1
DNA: TGCGCCAGCAGCTCGAAGCCGGGACAGGAATCACCCCTCCACTTT
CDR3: CASSSKPGQESPLHF

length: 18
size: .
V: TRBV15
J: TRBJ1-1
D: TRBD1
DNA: TGTGCCACCAGCCGAGGTGGGGATTACATTGACAGGGTCACTGAAGCTTTCTTT
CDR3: CATSRGGDYIDRVTEAFF

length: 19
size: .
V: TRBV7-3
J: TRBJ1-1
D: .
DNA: TGTGCCAGCAGCTTAAAGCAGACTGTGAACATCCTACGAAACACTGAAGCTTTCTTT
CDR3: CASSLKQTVNILRNTEAFF

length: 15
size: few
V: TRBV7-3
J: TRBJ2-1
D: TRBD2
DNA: TGTGCCAGCAGCCTTAGCGGGGGGCCTTACAATGAGCAGTTCTTC
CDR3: CASSLSGGPYNEQFF

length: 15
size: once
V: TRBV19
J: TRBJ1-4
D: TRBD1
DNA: TGTGCCAGTAGTATTACAGGGGGCGCGCATGAAAAACTGTTTTTT
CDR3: CASSITGGAHEKLFF

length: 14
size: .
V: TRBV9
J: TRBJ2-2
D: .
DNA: TGTGCCAGCAGCGTAGGGAGGGGGCCCGGGGAGCTGTTTTTT
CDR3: CASSVGRGPGELFF

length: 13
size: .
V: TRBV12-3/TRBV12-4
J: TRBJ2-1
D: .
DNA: TGTGCCAGCAGTTGGGGGGGCCCGAATGAGCAGTTCTTC
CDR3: CASSWGGPNEQFF

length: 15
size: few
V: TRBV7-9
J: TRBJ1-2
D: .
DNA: TGTGCCAGCAGCTCGCAGGGGCGCGGTAACTATGGCTACACCTTC
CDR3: CASSSQGRGNYGYTF

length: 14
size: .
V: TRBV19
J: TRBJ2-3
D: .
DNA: TGTGCCAGTACCAGAACAGGAAGCACAGATACGCAGTATTTT
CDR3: CASTRTGSTDTQYF

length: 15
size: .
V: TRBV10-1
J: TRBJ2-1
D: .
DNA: TGCGCCAGCAGTGAAGGAAGGGGCCCCTACAATGAGCAGTTCTTC
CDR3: CASSEGRGPYNEQFF

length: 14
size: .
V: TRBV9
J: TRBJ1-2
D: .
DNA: TGTGCCAGCAGCCCCCAGACAGATAGCTATGGCTACACCTTC
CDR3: CASSPQTDSYGYTF

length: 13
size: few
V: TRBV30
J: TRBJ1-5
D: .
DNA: TGTGCCTGGAGTGAGGAGGGCAATCAGCCCCAGCATTTT
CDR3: CAWSEEGNQPQHF

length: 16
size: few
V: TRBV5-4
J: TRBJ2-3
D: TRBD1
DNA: TGTGCCAGCAGCTGGCCCCGGACAGGAGTCGGAGATACGCAGTATTTT
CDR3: CASSWPRTGVGDTQYF

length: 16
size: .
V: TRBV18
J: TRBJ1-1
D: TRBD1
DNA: TGTGCCAGCTCGCCCAGAACAGGGGCGGCGGCCACTGAAGCTTTCTTT
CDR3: CASSPRTGAAATEAFF

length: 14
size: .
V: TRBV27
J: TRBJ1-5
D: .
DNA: TGTGCCAGCAGTTTAAACAGGGCAAATCAGCCCCAGCATTTT
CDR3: CASSLNRANQPQHF

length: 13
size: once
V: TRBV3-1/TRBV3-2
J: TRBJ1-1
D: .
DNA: TGTGCCAGCAGCCAAGATCTTGGCAGTGAAGCTTTCTTT
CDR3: CASSQDLGSEAFF

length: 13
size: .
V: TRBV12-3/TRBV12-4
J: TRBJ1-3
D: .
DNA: TGTGCCAGCAGTCAGGGTGCTGGAAACACCATATATTTT
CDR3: CASSQGAGNTIYF

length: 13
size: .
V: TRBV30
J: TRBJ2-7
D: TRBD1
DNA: TGTGCCTGGGCGACAGGGGCCCCGGGGGAGCAGTACTTC
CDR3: CAWATGAPGEQYF

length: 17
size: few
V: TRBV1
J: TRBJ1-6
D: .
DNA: TGCACCAGCAGCCATGACTTTCAAGGCATCTATAATTCACCCCTCCACTTT
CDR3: CTSSHDFQGIYNSPLHF

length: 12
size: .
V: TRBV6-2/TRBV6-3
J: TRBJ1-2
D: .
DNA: TGTGCCAGCAGCCAAGGGGACTATGGCTACACCTTC
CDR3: CASSQGDYGYTF

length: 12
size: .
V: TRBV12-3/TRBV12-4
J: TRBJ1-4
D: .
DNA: TGTGCCAGCAGCTTATGGAGGGAAAAACTGTTTTTT
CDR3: CASSLWREKLFF

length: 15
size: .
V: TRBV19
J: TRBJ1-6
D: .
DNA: TGTGCCAGTAGACCACCCGAGGCAGATAATTCACCCCTCCACTTT
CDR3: CASRPPEADNSPLHF

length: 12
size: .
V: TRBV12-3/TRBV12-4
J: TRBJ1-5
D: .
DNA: TGTGCCAGCTCCTCCGGCAGGGAGGAGAGGCATTTT
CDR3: CASSSGREERHF

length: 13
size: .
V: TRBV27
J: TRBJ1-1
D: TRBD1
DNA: TGTGCCAGCAGAACAGGGGGCGAGGCTGAAGCTTTCTTT
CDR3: CASRTGGEAEAFF

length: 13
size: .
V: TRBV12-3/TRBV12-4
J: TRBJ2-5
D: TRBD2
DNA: TGTGCCAGCAGCTTACGGGGGGTAGAGACCCAGTACTTC
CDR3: CASSLRGVETQYF

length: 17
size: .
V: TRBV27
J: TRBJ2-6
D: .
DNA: TGTGCCAGCAGTCCCCTCGGACAAGACTCTGGGGCCAACGTCCTGACTTTC
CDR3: CASSPLGQDSGANVLTF

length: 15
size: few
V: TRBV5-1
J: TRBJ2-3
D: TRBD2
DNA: TGCGCCAGCAGCTTGGAAGCGGGGACCACAGATACGCAGTATTTT
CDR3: CASSLEAGTTDTQYF

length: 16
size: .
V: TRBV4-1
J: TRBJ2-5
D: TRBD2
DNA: TGCGCCAGCAGCCAAGCTCCAGCGGGGCTCCAAGAGACCCAGTACTTC
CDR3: CASSQAPAGLQETQYF

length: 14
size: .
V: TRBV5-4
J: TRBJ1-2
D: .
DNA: TGTGCCAGCAGCTTGGACCACAGGGTGGATGGCTACACCTTC
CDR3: CASSLDHRVDGYTF

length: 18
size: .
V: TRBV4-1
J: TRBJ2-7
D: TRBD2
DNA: TGCGCCAGCAGCCACCCTCCCATGACTAGCGGGGGAACCTACGAGCAGTACTTC
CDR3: CASSHPPMTSGGTYEQYF

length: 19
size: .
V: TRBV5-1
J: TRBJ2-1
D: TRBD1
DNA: TGCGCCAGCAGCCCGAATACCCCGGTAGGAAGGGGGCTTGCAAATGGGCAGTTCTTC
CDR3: CASSPNTPVGRGLANGQFF

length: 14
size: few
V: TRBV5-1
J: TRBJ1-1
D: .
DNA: TGCGCCAGCAGCTTGGAACAGCCGAACACTGAAGCTTTCTTT
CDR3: CASSLEQPNTEAFF

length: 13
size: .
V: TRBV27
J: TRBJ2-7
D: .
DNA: TGTGCCAGCAGTTTCGGGCAGGGAAGAGAGCAGTACTTC
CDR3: CASSFGQGREQYF

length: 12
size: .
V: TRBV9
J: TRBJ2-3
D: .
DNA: TGTGCCAGCAGCGTTTTTTCGGATACGCAGTATTTT
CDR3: CASSVFSDTQYF

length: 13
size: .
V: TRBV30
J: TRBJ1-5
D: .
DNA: TGTGCCTGGAGTGGGGCGGGGGATCAGCCCCAGCATTTT
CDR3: CAWSGAGDQPQHF

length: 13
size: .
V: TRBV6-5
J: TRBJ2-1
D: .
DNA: TGTGCCAGCAGTTTGGACAGCATCGATGAGCAGTTCTTC
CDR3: CASSLDSIDEQFF

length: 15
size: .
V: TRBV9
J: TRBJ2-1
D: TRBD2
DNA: TGTGCCAGCAGCCCCTCCAGCGGGGGATACAATGAGCAGTTCTTC
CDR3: CASSPSSGGYNEQFF

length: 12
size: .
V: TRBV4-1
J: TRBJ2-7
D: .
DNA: TGCGCCAGCGAGGACTTCGCGCGGGCGCAGTACTTC
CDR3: CASEDFARAQYF

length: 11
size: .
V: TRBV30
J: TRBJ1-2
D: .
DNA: TGTGCCTGGAGTGTACTTCATGGCTACACCTTC
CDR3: CAWSVLHGYTF

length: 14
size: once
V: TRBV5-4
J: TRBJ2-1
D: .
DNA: TGTGCCAGCAGGGTCGAGGGCGCCAGAAGTGAGCAGTTCTTC
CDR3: CASRVEGARSEQFF

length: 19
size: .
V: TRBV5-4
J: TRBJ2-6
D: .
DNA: TGTGCCAGCAGCCGCCCCTGGGGCGGAGCCGTCTCTGGGGCCAACGTCCTGACTTTC
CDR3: CASSRPWGGAVSGANVLTF

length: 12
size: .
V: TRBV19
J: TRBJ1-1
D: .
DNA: TGTGCCACCCACGGGGGAGGAACTGAAGCTTTCTTT
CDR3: CATHGGGTEAFF

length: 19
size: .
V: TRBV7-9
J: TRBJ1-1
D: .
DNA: TGTGCCAGCAGCCCTAGTAGGAGGGGCCTTAATCACATGAACACTGAAGCTTTCTTT
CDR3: CASSPSRRGLNHMNTEAFF

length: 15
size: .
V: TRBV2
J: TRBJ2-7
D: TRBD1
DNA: TGTGCCAGCACCACAGGACAGGGGATGGACTACGAGCAGTACTTC
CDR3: CASTTGQGMDYEQYF

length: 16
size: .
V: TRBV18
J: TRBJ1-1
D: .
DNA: TGTGCCAGCTCGCTAGGTCAGGGGCGGGAGTTCACTGAAGCTTTCTTT
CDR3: CASSLGQGREFTEAFF

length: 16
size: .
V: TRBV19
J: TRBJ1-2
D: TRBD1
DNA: TGTGCCAGTAGTACCACGCTGACAGGGGCTCTGGCTGGCTACACCTTC
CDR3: CASSTTLTGALAGYTF

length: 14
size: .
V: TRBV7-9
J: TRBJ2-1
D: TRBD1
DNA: TGTGCCAGCAGCTTAGGACAGGGTAACAATGAGCAGTTCTTC
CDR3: CASSLGQGNNEQFF

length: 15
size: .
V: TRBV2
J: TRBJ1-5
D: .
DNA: TGTGCCAGCACTCGAGAAGTCACAGGGACACAGCCCCAGCATTTT
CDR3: CASTREVTGTQPQHF

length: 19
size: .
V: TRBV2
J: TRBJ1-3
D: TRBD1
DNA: TGTGCCAGCAGCGAAAGAAAAACCACAGGGGGCGTAGCTGGAAACACCATATATTTT
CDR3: CASSERKTTGGVAGNTIYF

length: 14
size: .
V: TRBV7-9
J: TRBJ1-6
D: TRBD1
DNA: TGTGCCAGCAGCCCCGGGGACAGAAATTCACCCCTCCACTTT
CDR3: CASSPGDRNSPLHF

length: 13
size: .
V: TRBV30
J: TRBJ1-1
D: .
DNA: TGTGCCTGGGGTACAGGGATGAACACTGAAGCTTTCTTT
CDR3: CAWGTGMNTEAFF

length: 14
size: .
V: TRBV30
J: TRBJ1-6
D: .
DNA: TGTGCCTTAAACCGGGAATCATATAATTCACCCCTCCACTTT
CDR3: CALNRESYNSPLHF

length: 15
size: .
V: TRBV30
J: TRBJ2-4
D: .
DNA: TGTGCCTGGAGTACGGGGATTGGGGCCAAAAACATTCAGTACTTC
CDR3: CAWSTGIGAKNIQYF